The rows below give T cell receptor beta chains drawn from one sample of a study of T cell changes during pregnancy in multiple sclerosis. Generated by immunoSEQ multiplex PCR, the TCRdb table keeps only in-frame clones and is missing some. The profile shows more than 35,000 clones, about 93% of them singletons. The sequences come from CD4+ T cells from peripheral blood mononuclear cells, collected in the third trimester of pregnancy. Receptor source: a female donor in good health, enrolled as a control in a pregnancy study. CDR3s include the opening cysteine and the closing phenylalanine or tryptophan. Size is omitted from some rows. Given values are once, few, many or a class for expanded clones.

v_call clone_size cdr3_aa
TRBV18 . CASSPWAPPNNEQFF
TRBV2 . CASSYRDGTEAFF
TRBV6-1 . CVSGLWGGSSYEQYF
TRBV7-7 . CASSWNLDRVGTEAFF
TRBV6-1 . CASSGGNTEAFF
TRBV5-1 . CASSFSGGYEQYF
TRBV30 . CAWSVLAGLGGGPQYF
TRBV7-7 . CASSPTGAGGELFF
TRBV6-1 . CASSELQGAGELFF
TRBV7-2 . CASSLSDSKYYEQYF
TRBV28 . CASSLLTGGSDLYGYTF
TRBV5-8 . CASSKPTLNTGELFF
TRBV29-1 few CSVRGGIVSDTQYF
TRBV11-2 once CASSLRGGRTEAFF
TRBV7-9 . CASSFSAATSGNTIYF
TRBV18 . CASSPGFGTGNEKLFF
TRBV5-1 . CASSQPYRGGNTEAFF
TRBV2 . CASRLQGATNEKLFF
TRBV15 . CATSRRVGHTQYF
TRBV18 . CASSPDQTGLYEQYF
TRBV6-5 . CASSYGRQGGYGQYF
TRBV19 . CASSPTGVSSYNEQFF
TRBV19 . CASSFRGSGTEAFF
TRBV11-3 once CASSLYRGTGELFF
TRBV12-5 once CASGIDRGWNGYTF
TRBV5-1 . CASSLVDRGYNEQFF
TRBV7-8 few CASSLVREFTEQFF
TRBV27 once CASSLSGRSNYGYTF
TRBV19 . CASSIYPGLNYGYTF
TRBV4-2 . CASSDDRSLGAGANVLTF
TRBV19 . CASTGREMNTEAFF
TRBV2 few CASSERQVYGYTF
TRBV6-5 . CASTQYGGGTNEQFF
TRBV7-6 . CASSLTPGAYEQYF
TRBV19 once CASSIGQGGSGYTF
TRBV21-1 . CAARWTGAWNEQFF
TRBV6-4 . CASIGPGHTEAFF
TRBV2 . CATAGRGAEAFF
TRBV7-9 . CASSSLAGGGDTQYF
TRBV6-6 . CASSYSNSGRSYEQYF
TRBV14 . CASSPTGVNYGYTF
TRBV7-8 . CASSLKIGSGAYEQYF
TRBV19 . CASSIGGALSYEQYF
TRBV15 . CATRKPSGNTIYF
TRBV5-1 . CASSQGDAQETQYF
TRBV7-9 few CASGERVNTEAFF